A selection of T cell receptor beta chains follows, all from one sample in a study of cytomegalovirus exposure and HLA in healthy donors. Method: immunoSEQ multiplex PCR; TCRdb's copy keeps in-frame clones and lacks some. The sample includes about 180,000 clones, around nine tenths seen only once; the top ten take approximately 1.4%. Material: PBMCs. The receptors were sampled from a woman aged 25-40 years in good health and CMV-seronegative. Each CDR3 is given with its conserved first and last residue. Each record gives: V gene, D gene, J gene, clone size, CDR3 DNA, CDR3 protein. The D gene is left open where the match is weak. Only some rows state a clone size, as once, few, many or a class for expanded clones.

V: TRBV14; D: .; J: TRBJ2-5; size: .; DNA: TGTGCCAGCAGCCGGGGCCATTGGTACCAAGAGACCCAGTACTTC; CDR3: CASSRGHWYQETQYF
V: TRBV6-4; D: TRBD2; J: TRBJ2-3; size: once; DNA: TGTGCCAGCAGTGACTCCGGGGGGGCCACAGATACGCAGTATTTT; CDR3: CASSDSGGATDTQYF
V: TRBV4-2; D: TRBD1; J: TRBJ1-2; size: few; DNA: TGTGCCAGCAGCCAATCGACAGGGGCTAAAAACTATGGCTACACCTTC; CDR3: CASSQSTGAKNYGYTF
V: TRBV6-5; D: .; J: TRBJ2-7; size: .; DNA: TGTGCCAGCAGTTACTCTCCGGGACTGCGTCGCAACGAGCAGTACTTC; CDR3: CASSYSPGLRRNEQYF
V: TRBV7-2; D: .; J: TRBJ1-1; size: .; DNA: TGTGCCAGCACCGTCACGGGATTGAACACTGAAGCTTTCTTT; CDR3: CASTVTGLNTEAFF
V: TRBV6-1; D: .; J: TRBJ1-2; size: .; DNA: TGTGCCAGCAGTGAAGCGACAGCAGCCGTCTATGGCTACACCTTC; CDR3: CASSEATAAVYGYTF
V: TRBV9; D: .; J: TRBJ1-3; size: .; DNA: TGTGCCAGCAGCGTAGGGGCACTTGGAAACACCATATATTTT; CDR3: CASSVGALGNTIYF
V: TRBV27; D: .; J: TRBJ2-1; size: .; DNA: TGTGCCAGCAGTTCCATACCGGGCAATGAGCAGTTCTTC; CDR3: CASSSIPGNEQFF
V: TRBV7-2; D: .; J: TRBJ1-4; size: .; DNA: TGTGCCAGCAGCTTAGGGCGGATTATACGGAATGAAAAACTGTTTTTT; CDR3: CASSLGRIIRNEKLFF
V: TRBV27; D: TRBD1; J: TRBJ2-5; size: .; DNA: TGTGCCAGCAGTCTTGGGACAGGGCAAGAGACCCAGTACTTC; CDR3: CASSLGTGQETQYF
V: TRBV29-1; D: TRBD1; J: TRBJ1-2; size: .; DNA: TGCAGCGTTGAGAGGGACAGCTATGGCTACACCTTC; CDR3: CSVERDSYGYTF
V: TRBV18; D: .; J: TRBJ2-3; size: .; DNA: TGTGCCAGCTCACCGCTTCGGCAGGGCACAGATACGCAGTATTTT; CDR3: CASSPLRQGTDTQYF
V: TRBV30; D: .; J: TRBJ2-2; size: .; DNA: TGTGCCTGGAGGAACACAGGTGTGGGTGGGGAGCTGTTTTTT; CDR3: CAWRNTGVGGELFF
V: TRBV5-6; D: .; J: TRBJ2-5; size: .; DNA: TGTGCCAGCAGCCTTACCGTTGGGGGGGAGACCCAGTACTTC; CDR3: CASSLTVGGETQYF
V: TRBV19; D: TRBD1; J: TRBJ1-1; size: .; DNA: TGTGCCAGCCTGGACAGGGTGAACACTGAAGCTTTCTTT; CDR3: CASLDRVNTEAFF
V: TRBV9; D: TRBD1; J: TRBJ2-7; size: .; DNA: TGTGCCAGCAGCCCCCGAGGGACAGACTACTACGAGCAGTACTTC; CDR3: CASSPRGTDYYEQYF
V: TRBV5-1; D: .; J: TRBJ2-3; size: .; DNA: TGCGCCAGCAGCTTGGGGGGCCATCCGACCACAGATACGCAGTATTTT; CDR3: CASSLGGHPTTDTQYF
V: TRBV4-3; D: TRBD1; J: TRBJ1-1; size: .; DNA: TGCGCCAGCAGCACCCGGGACAGGGGTGAAGCTTTCTTT; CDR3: CASSTRDRGEAFF
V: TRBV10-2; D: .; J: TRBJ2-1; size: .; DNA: TGCGCCAGCAGTGAATTCAGCGGGTCGTACAATGAGCAGTTCTTC; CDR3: CASSEFSGSYNEQFF
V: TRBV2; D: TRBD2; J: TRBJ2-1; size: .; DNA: TGTGCCAGCACGCGGGGGGGCCTAGGGGATGAGCAGTTCTTC; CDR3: CASTRGGLGDEQFF
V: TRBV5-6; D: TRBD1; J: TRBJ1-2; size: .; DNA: TGTGCCAGCAGCCCGGGACAGGGACGTCGCGGCTACACCTTC; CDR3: CASSPGQGRRGYTF
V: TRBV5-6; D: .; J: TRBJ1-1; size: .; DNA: TGTGCCAGCAATAGAGCGGGAGTGAGGGGTGAAGCTTTCTTT; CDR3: CASNRAGVRGEAFF
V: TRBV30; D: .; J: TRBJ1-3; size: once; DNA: TGTGCCAGTTCTCAGGGTAGGACCATATATTTT; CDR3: CASSQGRTIYF
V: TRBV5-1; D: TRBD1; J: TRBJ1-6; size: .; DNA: TGCGCCAGCAGCTCCGGACAGGGGATATGGTCACCCCTCCACTTT; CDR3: CASSSGQGIWSPLHF
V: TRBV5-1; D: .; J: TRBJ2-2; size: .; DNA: TGCGCCAGCAGAGACGACAGGAAAAACACCGGGGAGCTGTTTTTT; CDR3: CASRDDRKNTGELFF
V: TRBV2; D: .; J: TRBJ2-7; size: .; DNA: TGTGCCAGCAGCCTCGAGGGACTTCCGTCCTACGAGCAGTACTTC; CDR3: CASSLEGLPSYEQYF
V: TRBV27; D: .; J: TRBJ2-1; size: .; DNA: TGTGCCAGCAGCTGCGCGCCCGACTTCTGGGAGTGTGAGCAGTTCTTC; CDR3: CASSCAPDFWECEQFF
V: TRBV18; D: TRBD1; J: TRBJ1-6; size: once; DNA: TGTGCCAGCTCACCGGACGCAGGGGGGCTTAATTCACCCCTCCACTTT; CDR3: CASSPDAGGLNSPLHF
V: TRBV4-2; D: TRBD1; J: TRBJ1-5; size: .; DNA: TGTGCCAGCAGCCAAGCGGACAGGGCAAAGGAGCCCCAGCATTTT; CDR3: CASSQADRAKEPQHF
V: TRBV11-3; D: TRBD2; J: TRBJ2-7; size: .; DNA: TGTGCCAGCAGCTTAGAAGCGGGGGACACCTACGAGCAGTACTTC; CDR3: CASSLEAGDTYEQYF
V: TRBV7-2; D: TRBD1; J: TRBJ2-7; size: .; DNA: TGTGCCAGCAGCTTTCTCGACAGGGAGAAGTCTGGGGCTCTCTTC; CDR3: CASSFLDREKSGALF
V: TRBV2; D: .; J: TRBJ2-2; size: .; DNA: TGTGCCAGCAGTGAGCTAGTCGGCACCGGGGAGCTGTTTTTT; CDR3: CASSELVGTGELFF
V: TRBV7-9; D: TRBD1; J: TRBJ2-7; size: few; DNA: TGTGCCAGCAACCGGGACAGAGCCACTAACGAGCAGTACTTC; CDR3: CASNRDRATNEQYF
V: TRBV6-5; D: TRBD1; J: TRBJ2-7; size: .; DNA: TGTGCCAGCAGTTATACAGGACAGGGAAGGGAGCAGTACTTC; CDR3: CASSYTGQGREQYF
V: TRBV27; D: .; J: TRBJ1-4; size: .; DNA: TGTGCCAGCAGCCCTAGGGTACAGGCCCGGATTAAAAAACTGTTTTTT; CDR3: CASSPRVQARIKKLFF
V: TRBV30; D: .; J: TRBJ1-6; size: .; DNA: TGTGCCTGGAGTGGTGGGGCGGGGAATTCACCCCTCCACTTT; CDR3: CAWSGGAGNSPLHF
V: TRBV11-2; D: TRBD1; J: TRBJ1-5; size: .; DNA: TGTGCCAGCAGCTCAGGACAGGGGAGGGGACAGCCCCAGCATTTT; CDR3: CASSSGQGRGQPQHF
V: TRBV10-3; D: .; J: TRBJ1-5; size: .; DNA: TGTGCCATCAGTGATGGCCCTGGGGCATGGGGAAGCGGGAGCAATCAGCCCCAGCATTTT; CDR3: CAISDGPGAWGSGSNQPQHF
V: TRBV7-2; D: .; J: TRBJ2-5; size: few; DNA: TGTGCCAGCGGGGGGGGCCGAGAGACCCAGTACTTC; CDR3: CASGGGRETQYF
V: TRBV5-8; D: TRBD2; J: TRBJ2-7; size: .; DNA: TGTGCCAGCAGCCGTACGGGACTAGACTACGAGCAGTACTTC; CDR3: CASSRTGLDYEQYF
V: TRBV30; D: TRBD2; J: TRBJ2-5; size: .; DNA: TGTGCCTGGATTTTCCTAGCGGGGGGTCCGGGGACCCAGTACTTC; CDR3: CAWIFLAGGPGTQYF
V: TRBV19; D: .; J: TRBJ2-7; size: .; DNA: TGTGCCAGTACCAGGGGCGGGGGCTCCTACGAGCAGTACTTC; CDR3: CASTRGGGSYEQYF
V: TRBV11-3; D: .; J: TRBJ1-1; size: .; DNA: TGTGCCAGCAGCCCCCGGACAGACGGGGTAGCTTTCTTT; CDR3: CASSPRTDGVAFF
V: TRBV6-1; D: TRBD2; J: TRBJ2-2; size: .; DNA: TGTGCCACCGGGGACCGGGGGGGCCACACCGGGGAGCTGTTTTTT; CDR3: CATGDRGGHTGELFF
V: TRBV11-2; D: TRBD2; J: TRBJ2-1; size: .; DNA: TGTGCCAGCAGCCCTCCGGGACTAGCGGGAAATGAGCAGTTCTTC; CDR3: CASSPPGLAGNEQFF
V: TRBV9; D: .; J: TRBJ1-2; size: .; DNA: TGTGCCAGCAGCTACCGAATGGGGGCCCATGGCTACACCTTC; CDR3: CASSYRMGAHGYTF
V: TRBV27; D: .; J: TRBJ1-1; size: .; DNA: TGTGCCAGCAGTTTAAGCGGGGGGAACACTGAAGCTTTCTTT; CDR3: CASSLSGGNTEAFF
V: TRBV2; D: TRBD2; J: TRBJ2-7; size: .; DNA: TGTGCCAGCAAAGGGAGGGGCATCCACGAGCAGTACTTC; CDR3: CASKGRGIHEQYF
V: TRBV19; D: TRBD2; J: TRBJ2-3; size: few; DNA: TGTGCCAGTAGTATCCCGACTAGCGGTAGCACAGATACGCAGTATTTT; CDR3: CASSIPTSGSTDTQYF
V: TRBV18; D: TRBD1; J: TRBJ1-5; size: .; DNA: TGTGCCAGCTCGCCCCAGGGGGCGAGCAATCAGCCCCAGCATTTT; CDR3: CASSPQGASNQPQHF
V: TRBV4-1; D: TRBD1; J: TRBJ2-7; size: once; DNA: TGCGCCAGCAGCCCCGACCAACAGGGGATCGGTCTCCAGAAGTACTTC; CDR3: CASSPDQQGIGLQKYF
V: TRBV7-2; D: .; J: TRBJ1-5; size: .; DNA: TGTGCCAGCAGCAAACCGGGGGGTTGGCAGCCCCAGCATTTT; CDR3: CASSKPGGWQPQHF
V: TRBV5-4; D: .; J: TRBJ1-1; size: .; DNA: TGTGCCAGCAGCTTGGTGCAGGGCCCTGGTGAAGCTTTCTTT; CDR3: CASSLVQGPGEAFF
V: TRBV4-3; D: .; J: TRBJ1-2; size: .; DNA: TGCGCCAGCAGCCTAGAAGACAGTCCCTATGGCTACACCTTC; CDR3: CASSLEDSPYGYTF
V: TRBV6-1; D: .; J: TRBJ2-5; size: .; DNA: TGTGCCAGGGGGGACTTGTCGCGGGGTACCCAGTACTTC; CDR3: CARGDLSRGTQYF
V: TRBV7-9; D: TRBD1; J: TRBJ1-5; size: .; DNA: TGTGCCAGCAGCTCAGACAGGGGAATTATGAGCAATCAGCCCCAGCATTTT; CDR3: CASSSDRGIMSNQPQHF
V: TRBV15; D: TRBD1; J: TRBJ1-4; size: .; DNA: TGTGCCACCAGCAGAGATTCCGGGACAGCGGAAAAACTGTTTTTT; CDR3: CATSRDSGTAEKLFF
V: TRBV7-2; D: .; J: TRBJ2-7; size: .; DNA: TGTGCCAGCAGCCCCCAGGGCAGGGCCTACGAGCAGTACTTC; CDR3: CASSPQGRAYEQYF